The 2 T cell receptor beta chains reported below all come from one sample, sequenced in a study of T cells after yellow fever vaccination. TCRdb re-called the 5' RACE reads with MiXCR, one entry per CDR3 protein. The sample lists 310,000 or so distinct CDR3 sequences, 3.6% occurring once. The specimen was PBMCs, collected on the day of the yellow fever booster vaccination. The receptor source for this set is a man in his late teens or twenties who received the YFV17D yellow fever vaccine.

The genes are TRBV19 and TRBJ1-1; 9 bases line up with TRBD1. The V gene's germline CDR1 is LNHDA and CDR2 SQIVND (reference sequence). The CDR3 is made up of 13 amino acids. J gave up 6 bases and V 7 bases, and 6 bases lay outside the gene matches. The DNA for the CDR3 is TGTGCCAGTAAACAGGGGGCGGCTGCTGAAGCTTTCTTT. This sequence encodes CASKQGAAAEAFF.

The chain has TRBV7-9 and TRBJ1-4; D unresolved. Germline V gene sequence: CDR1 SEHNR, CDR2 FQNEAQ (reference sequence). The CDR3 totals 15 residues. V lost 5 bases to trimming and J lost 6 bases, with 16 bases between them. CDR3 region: CASSTGPRVDEKLFF. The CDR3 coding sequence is TGTGCCAGCAGCACCGGTCCACGCGTGGATGAAAAACTGTTTTTT.